This T cell receptor (beta chain) stems from a study of T cell responses to AZD1222 COVID-19 vaccine. General study points: Baseline serology detected seropositivity in only six AZD1222 recipients. Nearly half of the spike-specific TCRs reportedly recognize variant regions that carry no mutations. In a largely white British group with more females than males, clonal diversity was possibly underestimated.

Germline V gives CDR1 LNHDA, CDR2 SQIVND (reference sequence). V dropped 4 bases and J dropped 3; count of bases not matched to a gene: 2. The CDR3 contains 14 residues. Sequenced by immunoSEQ multiplex PCR; TCRdb stores in-frame clones only, minus some. The table has tens of thousands of clones, 85% to 90% seen once. This clone was seen just once. Its antigen remains unknown. V and J are TRBV19 and TRBJ2-7, with 11 bases aligning to TRBD1. The sequencing here drew on peripheral blood, taken on day 0 of AZD1222 vaccination. This receptor was obtained from an adult in good health. CDR3 in DNA: TGTGCCAGTAGTACGGGACAGGGGGGCTACGAGCAGTACTTC. Translating gives CASSTGQGGYEQYF.